The sequence of this TCR beta chain was determined in a study of control samples from healthy donors and cancer patients. Deletions cut 3 bases from V and 7 bases from J, with 6 bases between. The CDR3 spans 11 residues. CDR1 is LNHNV and CDR2 is YYDKDF in the germline V gene (reference sequence). This table comes from immunoSEQ multiplex PCR, and its TCRdb copy is limited to in-frame clones, with some not included. The profile shows some 100,000 clones, roughly 92% of them singletons. The specimen was blood. This receptor was taken from a human donor in good health. The donor label of this sample is uncertain. V and J are TRBV15 and TRBJ1-1; no reliable D call. DNA of the CDR3: TGTGCCACCAGCAGTGGGTATGAAGCTTTCTTT. Translated, it gives CATSSGYEAFF.